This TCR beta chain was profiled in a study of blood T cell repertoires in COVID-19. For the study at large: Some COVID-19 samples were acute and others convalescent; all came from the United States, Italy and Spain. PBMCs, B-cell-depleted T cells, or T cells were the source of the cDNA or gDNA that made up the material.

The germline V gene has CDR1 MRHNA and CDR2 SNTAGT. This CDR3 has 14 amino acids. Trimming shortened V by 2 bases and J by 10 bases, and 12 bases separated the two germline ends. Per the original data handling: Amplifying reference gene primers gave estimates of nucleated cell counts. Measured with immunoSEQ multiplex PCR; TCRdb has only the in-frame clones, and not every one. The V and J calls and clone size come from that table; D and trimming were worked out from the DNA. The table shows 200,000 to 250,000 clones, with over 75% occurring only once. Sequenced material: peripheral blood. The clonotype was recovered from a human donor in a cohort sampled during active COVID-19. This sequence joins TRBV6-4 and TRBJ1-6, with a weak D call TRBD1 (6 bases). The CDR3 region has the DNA TGTGCCAGCAGTGACCGGCAGGGGAGCTCACCCCTCCACTTT. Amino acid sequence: CASSDRQGSSPLHF.